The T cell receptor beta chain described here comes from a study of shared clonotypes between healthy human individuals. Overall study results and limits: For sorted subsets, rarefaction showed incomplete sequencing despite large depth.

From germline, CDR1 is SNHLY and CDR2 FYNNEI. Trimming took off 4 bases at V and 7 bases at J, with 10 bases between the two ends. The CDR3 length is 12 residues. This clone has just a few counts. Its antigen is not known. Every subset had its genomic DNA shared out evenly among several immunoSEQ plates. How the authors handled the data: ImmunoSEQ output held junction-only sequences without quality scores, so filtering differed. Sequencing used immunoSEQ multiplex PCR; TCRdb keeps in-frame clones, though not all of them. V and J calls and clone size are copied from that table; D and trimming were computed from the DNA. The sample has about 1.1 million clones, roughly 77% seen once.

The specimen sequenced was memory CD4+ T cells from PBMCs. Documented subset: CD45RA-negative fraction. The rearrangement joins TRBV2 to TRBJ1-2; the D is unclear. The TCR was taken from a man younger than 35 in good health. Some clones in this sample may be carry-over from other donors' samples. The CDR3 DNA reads TGTGCCAGCAGTGCGGCAGCCCTTGGCTACACCTTC. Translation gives CASSAAALGYTF.